This T cell receptor (beta chain) was identified during a study of ipilimumab plus nivolumab after autologous stem cell transplantation. Overall study context: Median doses per patient: roughly five ipilimumab, fewer than ten nivolumab. The DLBCL cohort had primary refractory and relapsed disease, with 18-month progression-free survival of roughly 85% and 28%.

Profiled with immunoSEQ multiplex PCR; TCRdb holds only in-frame clones, not every one. The table includes around 12,000 clones, 73% detected once. This CDR3 comprises 17 residues. The germline V gene encodes CDR1 SGHDT and CDR2 YYEEEE. Trimming removed 4 bases from V and 1 base from J; junction bases left unmatched: 7. Ipilimumab, 1 mg/kg, started 14 to 28 days after autologous transplant. Dosing: nivolumab 3 mg/kg IV, weeks 1, 4, 7, 10, then every two weeks to week 26. The sample here was PBMCs, taken in a trial of ipilimumab plus nivolumab as post-transplant consolidation. This receptor was taken from a male donor with diffuse large B-cell lymphoma. This rearrangement joins TRBV5-6 to TRBJ1-4, with 10 bases fitting TRBD1. In DNA form, the CDR3 reads TGTGCCAGCAGCGCCTCAGGACAGGGGGTAACTAATGAAAAACTGTTTTTT. Translated, it gives CASSASGQGVTNEKLFF. The whole variable domain, remainder taken from reference TRBV5-6 and TRBJ1-4, is DAGVTQSPTHLIKTRGQQVTLRCSPKSGHDTVSWYQQALGQGPQFIFQYYEEEERQRGNFPDRFSGHQFPNYSSELNVNALLLGDSALYLCASSASGQGVTNEKLFFGSGTQLSVL.